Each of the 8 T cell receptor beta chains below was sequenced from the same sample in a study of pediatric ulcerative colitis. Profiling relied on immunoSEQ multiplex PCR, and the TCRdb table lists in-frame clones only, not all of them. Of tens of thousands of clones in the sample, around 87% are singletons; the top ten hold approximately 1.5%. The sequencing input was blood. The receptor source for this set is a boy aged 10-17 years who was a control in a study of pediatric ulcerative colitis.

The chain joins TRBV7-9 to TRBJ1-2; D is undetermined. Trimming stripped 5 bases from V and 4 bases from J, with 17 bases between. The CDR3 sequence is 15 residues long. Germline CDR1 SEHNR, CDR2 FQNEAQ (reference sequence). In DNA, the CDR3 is TGTGCCAGCAGCGTTAGTGGGTCCTTGGGCTATGGCTACACCTTC. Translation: CASSVSGSLGYGYTF.

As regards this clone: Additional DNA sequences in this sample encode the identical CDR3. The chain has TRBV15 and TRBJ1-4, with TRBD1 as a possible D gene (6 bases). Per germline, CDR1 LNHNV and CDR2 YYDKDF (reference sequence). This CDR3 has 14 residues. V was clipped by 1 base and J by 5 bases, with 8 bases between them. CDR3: CATSRGQGNEKLFF. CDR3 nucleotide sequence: TGTGCCACCAGCAGAGGCCAGGGGAATGAAAAACTGTTTTTT.

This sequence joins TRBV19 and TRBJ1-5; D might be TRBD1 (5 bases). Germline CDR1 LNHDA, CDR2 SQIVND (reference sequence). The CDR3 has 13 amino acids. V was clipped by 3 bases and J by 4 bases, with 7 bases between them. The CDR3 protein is CASSMGGNQPQHF. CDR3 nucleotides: TGTGCCAGTAGTATGGGGGGTAATCAGCCCCAGCATTTT.

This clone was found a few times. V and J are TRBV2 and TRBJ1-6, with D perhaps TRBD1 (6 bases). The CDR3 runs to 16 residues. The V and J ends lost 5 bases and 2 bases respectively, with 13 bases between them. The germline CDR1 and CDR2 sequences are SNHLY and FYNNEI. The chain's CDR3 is CASSFNRDPYNSPLHF. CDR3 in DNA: TGTGCCAGCAGTTTCAACAGGGACCCCTATAATTCACCCCTCCACTTT.

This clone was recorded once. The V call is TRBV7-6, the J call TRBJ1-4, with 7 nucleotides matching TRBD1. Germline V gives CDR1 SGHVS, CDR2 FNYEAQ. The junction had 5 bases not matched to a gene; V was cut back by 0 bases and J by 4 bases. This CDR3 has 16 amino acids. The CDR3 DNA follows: TGTGCCAGCAGCTTAGCCAGGGGGTTGGGTAATGAAAAACTGTTTTTT. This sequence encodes CASSLARGLGNEKLFF.

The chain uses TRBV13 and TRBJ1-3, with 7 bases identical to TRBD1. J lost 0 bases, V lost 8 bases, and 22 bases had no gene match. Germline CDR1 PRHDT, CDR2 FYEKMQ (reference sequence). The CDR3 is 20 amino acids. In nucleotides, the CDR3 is TGTGCCAGCGGATACGGGGACAGCTCTCCACCTAACTTCTCTGGAAACACCATATATTTT. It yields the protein CASGYGDSSPPNFSGNTIYF. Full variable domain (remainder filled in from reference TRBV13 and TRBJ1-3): AAGVIQSPRHLIKEKRETATLKCYPIPRHDTVYWYQQGPGQDPQFLISFYEKMQSDKGSIPDRFSAQQFSDYHSELNMSSLELGDSALYFCASGYGDSSPPNFSGNTIYFGEGSWLTVV.

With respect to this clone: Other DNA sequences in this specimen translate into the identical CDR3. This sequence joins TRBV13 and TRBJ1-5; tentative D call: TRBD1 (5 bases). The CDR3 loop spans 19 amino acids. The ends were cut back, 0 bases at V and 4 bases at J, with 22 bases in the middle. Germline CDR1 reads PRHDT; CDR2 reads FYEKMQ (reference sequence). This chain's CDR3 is CASSLGKGDPKLRNQPQHF. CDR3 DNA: TGTGCCAGCAGCTTAGGGAAAGGGGACCCCAAATTACGGAATCAGCCCCAGCATTTT. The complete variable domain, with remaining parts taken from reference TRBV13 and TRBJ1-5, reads AAGVIQSPRHLIKEKRETATLKCYPIPRHDTVYWYQQGPGQDPQFLISFYEKMQSDKGSIPDRFSAQQFSDYHSELNMSSLELGDSALYFCASSLGKGDPKLRNQPQHFGDGTRLSIL.

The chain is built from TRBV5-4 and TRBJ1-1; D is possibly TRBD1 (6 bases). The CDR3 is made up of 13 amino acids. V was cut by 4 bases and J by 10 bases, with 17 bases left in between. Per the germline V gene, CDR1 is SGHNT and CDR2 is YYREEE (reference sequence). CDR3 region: CASSPSEGVVAFF. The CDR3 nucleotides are TGTGCCAGCAGCCCAAGTGAGGGGGTTGTAGCTTTCTTT. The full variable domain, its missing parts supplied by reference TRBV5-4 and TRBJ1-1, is ETGVTQSPTHLIKTRGQQVTLRCSSQSGHNTVSWYQQALGQGPQFIFQYYREEENGRGNFPPRFSGLQFPNYSSELNVNALELDDSALYLCASSPSEGVVAFFGQGTRLTVV.